The 28 T cell receptor beta chains below were found in one sample sequenced in a study of blood T cell repertoires in COVID-19. Assay: immunoSEQ multiplex PCR; the TCRdb copy retains only in-frame clones and omits some. Among 250,000 to 300,000 clones listed, approximately 90% were seen once. The specimen was PBMCs or T cells enriched from blood (not recorded which). The receptors originated from a man aged 35-49 years who had recovered from COVID-19.

V is TRBV7-9 and J is TRBJ2-5, with 10 bases lining up with TRBD2. CDR1 is SEHNR and CDR2 is FQNEAQ in the germline V gene (reference sequence). The CDR3 is made up of 17 amino acids. V lost 1 base and J lost 1; bases outside the gene matches: 6. The CDR3 nucleotides are TGTGCCAGCAGCTTAGACCCGACTAGCGGGTTCCAAGAGACCCAGTACTTC. As protein: CASSLDPTSGFQETQYF.

V is TRBV9 and J is TRBJ2-1, with D possibly being TRBD2 (5 bases). CDR1 is SGDLS and CDR2 is YYNGEE in the germline V gene. V was clipped by 0 bases and J by 0 bases, with 13 bases between them. The CDR3 length is 17 residues. In DNA form, the CDR3 reads TGTGCCAGCAGCGTAGCTTCGGAGGCCAGCTCCTACAATGAGCAGTTCTTC. It codes for CASSVASEASSYNEQFF.

V usage is TRBV10-3 and J usage is TRBJ2-3; perhaps TRBD2 as D (6 bases). This CDR3 is 15 amino acids long. Germline V gene lookup returns CDR1 ENHRY and CDR2 SYGVKD. V was cut by 10 bases and J by 4 bases, with 21 bases left in between. The CDR3 sequence is CATGDSHNTPDTQYF. CDR3 nucleotides: TGTGCCACGGGGGACTCCCACAATACCCCAGATACGCAGTATTTT.

V gene TRBV6-5 combines with J gene TRBJ2-4, with 13 bases identical to TRBD2. Germline V gives CDR1 MNHEY, CDR2 SVGAGI. V lost 6 bases and J lost 4; bases outside the gene matches: 3. The CDR3 spans 15 residues. CDR3 sequence (DNA): TGTGCCAGCAGCCCACTAGCGGGAGGGAAAAACATTCAGTACTTC. The encoded protein is CASSPLAGGKNIQYF.

This rearrangement joins TRBV6-1 to TRBJ1-1, with a tentative D call TRBD1 (5 bases). The CDR3 is 15 amino acids. The ends were cut back, 3 bases at V and 1 base at J, with 12 bases in the middle. In germline, CDR1 is MNHNS, CDR2 SASEGT. The CDR3 loop is CASSDQGLPNTEAFF. The CDR3 nucleotides read TGTGCCAGCAGTGACCAGGGACTCCCGAACACTGAAGCTTTCTTT.

This chain connects TRBV7-9 to TRBJ1-4; TRBD1 aligns across 8 bases. The germline V gene has CDR1 SEHNR and CDR2 FQNEAQ (reference sequence). Trimming took 1 base from V and 8 from J; bases not matched to a gene: 3. The CDR3 has 14 residues. CDR3 in DNA: TGTGCCAGCAGCTTAGACGGGACAGGCGAAAAACTGTTTTTT. This sequence encodes CASSLDGTGEKLFF.

This chain uses TRBV27 with TRBJ2-1; D might be TRBD1 (5 bases). The CDR3 length is 16 residues. Trimming removed 1 base from V and 6 bases from J, with 16 bases in between. In germline, CDR1 is MNHEY, CDR2 SMNVEV (reference sequence). The chain's CDR3 is CASSLFLRGSGNEQFF. As DNA, the CDR3 is TGTGCCAGCAGTTTATTCCTAAGGGGCTCGGGCAATGAGCAGTTCTTC.

The chain carries TRBV3-1 (or the pseudogene TRBV3-2) and TRBJ2-5; 7 positions agree with TRBD1. There are 13 residues in the CDR3. Trimming took 5 bases from V and 5 from J; bases not matched to a gene: 5. The V gene's germline CDR1 is LGHDT and CDR2 YNNKEL (reference sequence). The CDR3: CASSYRGRETQYF. The CDR3 DNA follows: TGTGCCAGCAGCTACAGGGGTCGGGAGACCCAGTACTTC.

The chain employs TRBV3-1 (or the pseudogene TRBV3-2) and TRBJ1-2; 9 bases map to TRBD1. CDR1 is LGHDT and CDR2 is YNNKEL in the germline V gene (reference sequence). The CDR3 length is 15 residues. Germline trimming cut 6 bases from V and 8 bases from J; bases unmatched to any gene: 13. The CDR3 DNA follows: TGTGCCAGCAGTCTAACGATACAGGGGGCTTACGGCTACACCTTC. Translating it yields CASSLTIQGAYGYTF.

The chain links TRBV28 to TRBJ1-2; 8 nucleotides align to TRBD1. The CDR3 length is 15 residues. From germline, CDR1 is MDHEN and CDR2 SYDVKM. The J segment lost 5 bases and the V segment lost 3 bases, leaving 8 bases of the junction unmatched. The CDR3 region has the DNA TGTGCCAGCAGTTTGTCGGCGACAGGGGCGTATGGCTACACCTTC. Its translation is CASSLSATGAYGYTF.

In this sample, this clone turned up once. The rearrangement joins TRBV7-2 to TRBJ1-5; D possibly corresponds to TRBD1 (6 bases). V was clipped by 5 bases and J by 6 bases, with 20 bases between them. Per germline, CDR1 SGHTA and CDR2 FQGNSA. The CDR3 runs to 16 residues. DNA for the CDR3: TGTGCCAGCAGCCTTGGCCGCGGGGGCGAGGGTCAGCCCCAGCATTTT. It encodes CASSLGRGGEGQPQHF.

In this sample, this clone turned up once. The chain uses TRBV7-8 and TRBJ1-6; TRBD1 agrees at 7 bases. Germline V gives CDR1 SGHVS, CDR2 FQNEAQ. J lost 4 bases, V lost 4 bases, and 7 bases had no gene match. The CDR3 loop spans 16 amino acids. The DNA for the CDR3 is TGTGCCAGCAGCTGGACAGGAAAAGGATATAATTCACCCCTCCACTTT. Residues: CASSWTGKGYNSPLHF.

This clone was recorded once. The V call is TRBV4-3, the J call TRBJ2-1; maybe TRBD1 (6 bases). Germline V gene data show CDR1 as LGHNA and CDR2 as YSLEER. The CDR3 has 16 residues. V gave up 1 base and J gave up 4 bases, with 14 bases separating them. The CDR3 DNA follows: TGCGCCAGCAGCCAAGCCCCAGGGGTTCGGTACAATGAGCAGTTCTTC. Protein product: CASSQAPGVRYNEQFF.

The rearrangement uses TRBV5-6 and TRBJ1-2; perhaps TRBD1 as D (5 bases). Germline lookup yields CDR1 SGHDT and CDR2 YYEEEE. This CDR3 has 13 amino acids. Trimming left V 0 bases short and J 8 bases short, with 11 bases between. CDR3 loop: CASSLGGVGGYTF. CDR3 sequence (DNA): TGTGCCAGCAGCTTGGGGGGCGTGGGCGGCTACACCTTC.

The rearrangement uses TRBV19 and TRBJ2-1; 7 positions agree with TRBD2. The CDR3 has 15 residues. CDR1 and CDR2 (germline): LNHDA, SQIVND (reference sequence). V lost 7 bases and J lost 6; bases outside the gene matches: 12. The CDR3 spells CASTLTSGAGNEQFF. The CDR3 nucleotides are TGTGCCAGTACCCTCACCAGCGGGGCCGGCAATGAGCAGTTCTTC.

The chain carries TRBV5-4 and TRBJ2-1, with D tentatively TRBD2 (5 bases). V was trimmed by 2 bases and J by 6 bases, leaving 12 bases between them. Germline CDR1 SGHNT, CDR2 YYREEE (reference sequence). CDR3 length: 14 amino acids. CDR3 residues: CASSLKLAANEQFF. CDR3 in DNA: TGTGCCAGCAGCTTAAAGCTAGCTGCCAATGAGCAGTTCTTC.

The rearrangement joins TRBV5-5 to TRBJ2-7, with D perhaps matching TRBD1 (6 bases). Germline lookup yields CDR1 SGHKS and CDR2 YYEKEE (reference sequence). The CDR3 has 15 amino acids. The V end lost 2 bases, the J end lost 2 bases, and 14 bases lay between the germline ends. The DNA for the CDR3 is TGTGCCAGCAGCTTTGGGGGCAGCGAAGCCTACGAGCAGTACTTC. This translates into CASSFGGSEAYEQYF.

The chain employs TRBV27 and TRBJ2-1; 12 nucleotides align to TRBD2. The trim removed 3 bases at V and 8 bases at J, leaving 5 bases unmatched. The CDR3 totals 15 residues. Per the germline V gene, CDR1 is MNHEY and CDR2 is SMNVEV (reference sequence). The DNA of the CDR3 is TGTGCCAGCAGTTTGACTAGCGGGAGCCCCGATGAGCAGTTCTTC. It codes for CASSLTSGSPDEQFF.

The chain links TRBV3-1 (or the pseudogene TRBV3-2) to TRBJ2-3, with 9 nucleotides matching TRBD1. This CDR3 region has 16 residues. With V trimmed by 4 bases and J by 0 bases, 5 bases remained unmatched. Germline CDR1 reads LGHDT; CDR2 reads YNNKEL (reference sequence). The chain's CDR3 is CASSRRTGDSTDTQYF. In DNA form, the CDR3 reads TGTGCCAGCAGCCGGAGGACAGGGGACAGCACAGATACGCAGTATTTT.

This chain links TRBV19 with TRBJ1-3; the D is unclear. Germline assignment: CDR1 LNHDA and CDR2 SQIVND (reference sequence). The CDR3 extends over 15 amino acids. The V gene lost 3 bases and the J gene lost 2 bases, with 11 bases spanning the gap. The CDR3 loop reads CASSIQVLPGNTIYF. The CDR3 DNA reads TGTGCCAGTAGTATCCAGGTACTCCCTGGAAACACCATATATTTT.

The table lists this clone with a count of one. The V gene is TRBV7-2, the J gene TRBJ1-4; a possible D gene is TRBD1 (5 bases). Germline-derived CDR1 and CDR2 are SGHTA and FQGNSA. The CDR3 runs to 15 residues. V was cut by 3 bases and J by 2 bases, with 10 bases left in between. The CDR3 DNA sequence: TGTGCCAGCAGCTTGGGGGGGGTTACTAATGAAAAACTGTTTTTT. Translating it yields CASSLGGVTNEKLFF.

The rearrangement links TRBV18 to TRBJ1-4; 7 nucleotides align to TRBD1. Trimming cost V 2 bases and J 0 bases; bases outside gene matches: 3. The CDR3 extends over 16 amino acids. Germline loops: CDR1 KGHSH, CDR2 LQKENI. Written as DNA, the CDR3 is TGTGCCAGCTCACCAACCCAGGGGGCAACTAATGAAAAACTGTTTTTT. Translation: CASSPTQGATNEKLFF.

CDR3 bases: TGTGCCAGCAGCCGAGTGGCCTCCCGGGGGTCACCCCTCCACTTT. It yields the protein CASSRVASRGSPLHF. The rearrangement links TRBV3-1 (or the pseudogene TRBV3-2) to TRBJ1-6; D is perhaps TRBD1 (5 bases). Germline V gene lookup returns CDR1 LGHDT and CDR2 YNNKEL (reference sequence). The V and J ends lost 4 bases and 10 bases respectively, with 17 bases between them. The CDR3 runs to 15 residues.

V usage is TRBV5-6 and J usage is TRBJ2-5; D gene unclear. The CDR3 is made up of 14 amino acids. Trimming took off 2 bases at V and 2 bases at J, with 10 bases between the two ends. Germline lookup yields CDR1 SGHDT and CDR2 YYEEEE. CDR3 coding DNA: TGTGCCAGCAGCTTAAACAAGTATCAAGAGACCCAGTACTTC. It codes for CASSLNKYQETQYF. The whole variable domain, remainder taken from reference TRBV5-6 and TRBJ2-5, is DAGVTQSPTHLIKTRGQQVTLRCSPKSGHDTVSWYQQALGQGPQFIFQYYEEEERQRGNFPDRFSGHQFPNYSSELNVNALLLGDSALYLCASSLNKYQETQYFGPGTRLLVL.

With respect to this clone: Other nucleotide sequences from this sample produce the same CDR3. The V gene is TRBV27, the J gene TRBJ2-2, with D unclear. This CDR3 is built from 12 residues. Germline V gene sequence: CDR1 MNHEY, CDR2 SMNVEV (reference sequence). Trimming took off 3 bases at V and 7 bases at J, with 6 bases between the two ends. CDR3 residues: CASSFISGELFF. The CDR3, as DNA: TGTGCCAGCAGTTTCATCAGCGGGGAGCTGTTTTTT.

The gene calls are TRBV11-2 and TRBJ1-1; 10 bases are shared with TRBD1. The CDR3 has 16 amino acids. V was pared by 2 bases and J by 0 bases, with 3 bases of the junction left unmatched. The germline CDR1 and CDR2 sequences are SGHAT and FQNNGV. In DNA form, the CDR3 reads TGTGCCAGCAGCTTAAGGGACAGGGGTATGAACACTGAAGCTTTCTTT. This sequence encodes CASSLRDRGMNTEAFF.

The chain links TRBV7-3 to TRBJ2-1, with TRBD2 matching over 13 bases. The CDR3 has 15 residues. J gave up 8 bases and V 5 bases, and 6 bases lay outside the gene matches. Germline V CDR1 and CDR2: SGHTA, FQGTGA. The CDR3 DNA reads as TGTGCCAGCAGCAACGGACTAGCGGGAGTGGATGAGCAGTTCTTC. Translating it yields CASSNGLAGVDEQFF.

The chain recombines TRBV14 with TRBJ2-1; a possible D gene is TRBD1 (5 bases). Between the trimmed V and J ends, which lost 1 base and 5 bases, there was a span of 12 bases. CDR3 length: 15 residues. Per the germline V gene, CDR1 is SGHDN and CDR2 is FVKESK. The CDR3 DNA sequence: TGTGCCAGCAGCCAAGCGTGGGGCGACCACAATGAGCAGTTCTTC. Residues: CASSQAWGDHNEQFF.